Many counts were recorded for the clone carrying this T cell receptor beta chain. The time point is: newly diagnosed GD, antithyroid drugs for less than 3 months. The authors made the TCR library using RNA they extracted from PBMCs. This specimen comes from a study of regulatory T cells in long-lasting Graves disease. Arm-PCR of CDR3 regions and iRepertoire HTBI primers were used to build TCR beta libraries. One entry per CDR3 protein, called by TCRdb with MiXCR from the multiplex PCR reads. The sample records a few hundred thousand distinct CDR3 sequences, 16% being singletons. V lost 6 bases, J lost 2 bases, and 9 bases stayed unmatched. Per the germline V gene, CDR1 is MDHEN and CDR2 is SYDVKM. The CDR3 loop spans 15 amino acids. A further study also used this sample, focusing on T cells in Graves' hyperthyroidism and ophthalmopathy. According to that study: The study left out patients who had uncontrolled infection, other autoimmune disease, pregnancy or lactation.

The chain recombines TRBV28 with TRBJ2-5; 7 nucleotides agree with TRBD2. This clonotype originated in a man in his forties with Graves disease. Sequences were derived from peripheral blood mononuclear cells (PBMCs), sampled at new diagnosis, from a patient treated with antithyroid drugs. CDR3 sequence reads: CASRPPSGVQETQYF. CDR3 in DNA: TGTGCCAGCAGGCCGCCCAGCGGGGTTCAAGAGACCCAGTACTTC. Drawing the rest from reference TRBV28 and TRBJ2-5, the complete variable domain is DVKVTQSSRYLVKRTGEKVFLECVQDMDHENMFWYRQDPGLGLRLIYFSYDVKMKEKGDIPEGYSVSREKKERFSLILESASTNQTSMYLCASRPPSGVQETQYFGPGTRLLVL.